This note documents a single T cell receptor (beta chain) sequence. These data are taken from a study of blood T cell repertoires in COVID-19. The CDR3 is 15 residues long. The V segment lost 1 base and the J segment 4 bases; nucleotides outside the gene matches: 2. Germline V gene data show CDR1 as LGHNA and CDR2 as YSLEER. TCRdb's table, derived via immunoSEQ multiplex PCR, lists solely in-frame clones and lacks some. The sample shows hundreds of thousands of clones, 89% of them seen only once. The chain links TRBV4-3 to TRBJ2-3; TRBD2 aligns across 10 bases. The clonotype originates from a man aged 35 to 55 with acute or convalescent COVID-19. The sample comprised peripheral blood. The CDR3 reads CASSQVSGGADTQYF. DNA of the CDR3: TGCGCCAGCAGCCAAGTAAGCGGGGGGGCAGATACGCAGTATTTT.